Listed below are T cell receptor beta chains from one sample, sequenced in a study of T cells in localized non-small cell lung cancer. Here immunoSEQ multiplex PCR was the method, and the copy in TCRdb shows in-frame clones only, minus some. The sample contains 21,000 or so clones, roughly 90% of which appear only once. The sample consisted of peripheral blood mononuclear cells, taken before any cancer treatment. Receptors originate from a male donor at least 60 years old with stage II lung adenocarcinoma. Both conserved end residues are part of each CDR3. A D gene is named only where the DNA matches it firmly. Clone size is given for some rows only: seen once, a few or many times, or a class if the clone is expanded.

CDR3nt,CDR3aa,abundance,j_gene,d_gene,v_gene
TGCGCCAGCAGCCTAAGATTGGGAGAAGCATCCGGGGAGCTGTTTTTT,CASSLRLGEASGELFF,NA,TRBJ2-2,NA,TRBV4-1
TGTGCCAGCAGCTTACAGGTTATGAACACTGAAGCTTTCTTT,CASSLQVMNTEAFF,NA,TRBJ1-1,NA,TRBV7-3
TGCGCCAGCAGCTTGGCTAGCGGGAGTTCCTTAGGGGAAGATACGCAGTATTTT,CASSLASGSSLGEDTQYF,NA,TRBJ2-3,TRBD2,TRBV5-1
TGTGCCAGCAGTTGGTCAGGGGGGAGAACCTACGAGCAGTACTTC,CASSWSGGRTYEQYF,NA,TRBJ2-7,NA,TRBV6-5
TGTGCCATCAGTGAGGGCAGGGAGGATGGCTACACCTTC,CAISEGREDGYTF,NA,TRBJ1-2,NA,TRBV6-1
TGTGCCAGCAGGGACAACTATGGCTACACCTTC,CASRDNYGYTF,few,TRBJ1-2,NA,TRBV6-1
TGTGCCAGCAGACATAACGGCGTTAGGGAGCTGTTTTTT,CASRHNGVRELFF,NA,TRBJ2-2,NA,TRBV28
TGTGCCAGTGGACCCACCCCTGGGACTAGCGGGAGGGGAGAGACCCAGTACTTC,CASGPTPGTSGRGETQYF,few,TRBJ2-5,TRBD2,TRBV19
TGTGCCAGCAGCGGACTTTACGGCCAGGATACGCAGTATTTT,CASSGLYGQDTQYF,NA,TRBJ2-3,NA,TRBV2
TGTGCCAGCAGGCACACAGGGGGCGGACTGGAGACCCAGTACTTC,CASRHTGGGLETQYF,NA,TRBJ2-5,TRBD1,TRBV27
TGCGCCAGCTCGGGACAGACTAGCACAGATACGCAGTATTTT,CASSGQTSTDTQYF,NA,TRBJ2-3,TRBD1,TRBV5-1
TGTGCCAGCCAACGGCGATCGGTCTCCTACTCCTATGGCTACACCTTC,CASQRRSVSYSYGYTF,NA,TRBJ1-2,NA,TRBV2
TGTGCCAGCAGCTCGCCCCTCAGCTACGAGCAGTACTTC,CASSSPLSYEQYF,NA,TRBJ2-7,NA,TRBV11-1
TGTGCCAGCAGTTTGGGGGCCCCGTATGGCTACACCTTC,CASSLGAPYGYTF,once,TRBJ1-2,NA,TRBV28
TGCGCCAGCAGCTTGGAGTCCCCCAACTATGGCTACACCTTC,CASSLESPNYGYTF,NA,TRBJ1-2,NA,TRBV5-1
TGTGCCAGCAGCTTCAGGTTGGGAAAACCGGGCGAGCAGTACTTC,CASSFRLGKPGEQYF,NA,TRBJ2-7,NA,TRBV7-2
TGTGCCAGCAGCATTAACCCTGGGGCGGCCGGGGAGCTGTTTTTT,CASSINPGAAGELFF,once,TRBJ2-2,NA,TRBV5-4
TGTGCCATCAGTGAACCGGGACTAGCGGGAGTTCGACCAAGCTCCTACAATGAGCAGTTCTTC,CAISEPGLAGVRPSSYNEQFF,NA,TRBJ2-1,TRBD2,TRBV10-3
TGTGCCAGCAGCCAGACTTCCAATGAGCAGTTCTTC,CASSQTSNEQFF,once,TRBJ2-1,NA,TRBV28
TGTGCCAGAAGCTTGGTGGGTGCTAGCGGGAGTTTCAATGAGCAGTTCTTC,CARSLVGASGSFNEQFF,NA,TRBJ2-1,TRBD2,TRBV5-3
TGTGCCAGCAGCGTACAGGGAAGAGAGACCCAGTACTTC,CASSVQGRETQYF,NA,TRBJ2-5,NA,TRBV6-5
TGTGCCAGCAGTTACCCTACCCGGGACACCATATATTTT,CASSYPTRDTIYF,NA,TRBJ1-3,NA,TRBV6-6
TGTGCCATCAGGGACGCCAGGGGGAGCTCCTACAATGAGCAGTTCTTC,CAIRDARGSSYNEQFF,once,TRBJ2-1,TRBD1,TRBV10-3
TGTGCCAGCAGCCCTGGCGGCGGCCAAGAGACCCAGTACTTC,CASSPGGGQETQYF,NA,TRBJ2-5,NA,TRBV5-4
TGCGCCAGCAGCTTCGGAGGGAGAGTTTACCAAGAGACCCAGTACTTC,CASSFGGRVYQETQYF,NA,TRBJ2-5,NA,TRBV5-1
TGTGCCAGCAGCCGGCGGGACAGGGTCAACGAGCAGTACTTC,CASSRRDRVNEQYF,once,TRBJ2-7,TRBD1,TRBV7-9
TGTGCTAGCAGCTTCGCCAGCTCCTACAATGAGCAGTTCTTC,CASSFASSYNEQFF,NA,TRBJ2-1,NA,TRBV7-9
TGTGCCAGCTACCAAAACTATGGCTACACCTTC,CASYQNYGYTF,NA,TRBJ1-2,NA,TRBV28
TGTGCCAGCAGCCCCTATAGGACTAGCGGGACTGAGTTCTTC,CASSPYRTSGTEFF,NA,TRBJ2-1,TRBD2,TRBV6-6
TGTGCCAGCAGCTTATTATTCGGGCTAGCGGGAGGGCCGAGGGAGCTGTTTTTT,CASSLLFGLAGGPRELFF,NA,TRBJ2-2,TRBD2,TRBV7-2
TGCGCCAGCAGCCCAGGGTCTATCCCCGCCTACGAGCAGTACTTC,CASSPGSIPAYEQYF,NA,TRBJ2-7,NA,TRBV5-1
TGTGCCAGTAGTAGGGAACGGAGGGATCAAGCTTTCTTT,CASSRERRDQAFF,NA,TRBJ1-1,NA,TRBV19
TGCAGCGTACTTTTGGGGGCAGGCTACGAGCAGTACTTC,CSVLLGAGYEQYF,NA,TRBJ2-7,NA,TRBV29-1
TGCGCCAGCAGCTTGGGTCCTGGTGGAAACACCATATATTTT,CASSLGPGGNTIYF,NA,TRBJ1-3,NA,TRBV5-1
TGTGCCAGCAGTGATAACAGGTTTCCGCAGTACTTC,CASSDNRFPQYF,once,TRBJ2-7,NA,TRBV6-1
TGTGCCAGCAGCTTAGCGTGGGGTTTATCCCAGTACTTC,CASSLAWGLSQYF,once,TRBJ2-5,NA,TRBV7-2
TGTGCCAGTAGCGGGAGGGGTCACAACAATGAGCAGTTCTTC,CASSGRGHNNEQFF,once,TRBJ2-1,TRBD2,TRBV19
TGTGCCAGCACCTCGGGGGTCGGGGACGGCAATGAGCAGTTCTTC,CASTSGVGDGNEQFF,NA,TRBJ2-1,NA,TRBV28
TGTGCCAGCAGCAGCAGAGCTACATCCTACGAGCAGTACTTC,CASSSRATSYEQYF,NA,TRBJ2-7,NA,TRBV2
TGTGCCAGCAGCCACTCCTACGAGCAGTACTTC,CASSHSYEQYF,NA,TRBJ2-7,NA,TRBV7-9
TGTGCCAGTAGTATACAGGGGATGAACACCGGGGAGCTGTTTTTT,CASSIQGMNTGELFF,NA,TRBJ2-2,NA,TRBV19
TGTGCCAGCAGTTACTCTCCTAGCGGGGAGCAGTACTTC,CASSYSPSGEQYF,NA,TRBJ2-7,TRBD2,TRBV6-5
TGTGCCAGCAGTGAAACCGCAGGGCGACTAGGCTACACCTTC,CASSETAGRLGYTF,NA,TRBJ1-2,NA,TRBV6-1
TGCGCCAGCAGACCTAAGGGCCAAGAGACCCAGTACTTC,CASRPKGQETQYF,NA,TRBJ2-5,NA,TRBV10-2
TGTGCCAGCCAGGGACAGGCAACTAATGAAAAACTGTTTTTT,CASQGQATNEKLFF,NA,TRBJ1-4,TRBD1,TRBV6-1
TGTGCCAGCAGCCCCGGGACTAGCGCTTACAATGAGCAGTTCTTC,CASSPGTSAYNEQFF,once,TRBJ2-1,TRBD2,TRBV28
TGCGCCAGCAGCTCGTCACAGGGGGAGCGGGAGCTGTTTTTT,CASSSSQGERELFF,NA,TRBJ2-2,TRBD1,TRBV5-1
TGTGCCAGCAGCTTTGAGGTGAGCACTGAAGCTTTCTTT,CASSFEVSTEAFF,once,TRBJ1-1,NA,TRBV5-6
TGTGCCAGCAGCGAACTAGCGGGAGGTCCCCAAGAGACCCAGTACTTC,CASSELAGGPQETQYF,NA,TRBJ2-5,TRBD2,TRBV11-2
TGTGCCAGCTCACCTCAGGGGTCCACCACCGGGGAGCTGTTTTTT,CASSPQGSTTGELFF,NA,TRBJ2-2,NA,TRBV18
TGTGCCAGCTCACCGGGACTAGATTTAACCTACGAGCAGTACTTC,CASSPGLDLTYEQYF,few,TRBJ2-7,TRBD2,TRBV18
TGTGCCAGCAGTTTTTGGGACTCTGCCAGCCCTAACTATGGCTACACCTTC,CASSFWDSASPNYGYTF,NA,TRBJ1-2,NA,TRBV27
TGTGCCAGCAGTCCACAGGGACATTACTCCTACGAGCAGTACTTC,CASSPQGHYSYEQYF,NA,TRBJ2-7,NA,TRBV2
TGTGCCAGCAGCTTGTTGGGACAGGGGGCCGGGGAGCTGTTTTTT,CASSLLGQGAGELFF,NA,TRBJ2-2,TRBD1,TRBV7-2